This T cell receptor (beta chain) was identified in a study of blood T cell repertoires in COVID-19. About the study: Researchers got acute and convalescent COVID-19 samples from the United States, Italy and Spain. PBMCs, B-cell-depleted T cells, or T cells were the source of the cDNA or gDNA that made up the material.

Authors' processing steps: Reference gene primer amplification gave estimated nucleated cell counts. The assay was immunoSEQ multiplex PCR, and TCRdb's table has in-frame clones only and misses some. The DNA was the basis for D and trimming; V, J and clone size are from that table. Of 100,000 to 150,000 clones listed, approximately 90% were seen once; the top ten hold less than 2%. CDR1 and CDR2 (germline): LGHNA, YNFKEQ. This CDR3 has 17 amino acids. Trimming pared 0 bases from V and 0 bases from J, leaving 13 bases between. This clone was seen a few times. Specimen: peripheral blood. The clonotype comes from a human donor in a cohort sampled during active COVID-19. The rearrangement uses TRBV4-2 and TRBJ2-3, with no clear D. The CDR3 reads CASSQEGVKTSTDTQYF. The CDR3 DNA reads TGTGCCAGCAGCCAAGAAGGCGTGAAGACTAGCACAGATACGCAGTATTTT.